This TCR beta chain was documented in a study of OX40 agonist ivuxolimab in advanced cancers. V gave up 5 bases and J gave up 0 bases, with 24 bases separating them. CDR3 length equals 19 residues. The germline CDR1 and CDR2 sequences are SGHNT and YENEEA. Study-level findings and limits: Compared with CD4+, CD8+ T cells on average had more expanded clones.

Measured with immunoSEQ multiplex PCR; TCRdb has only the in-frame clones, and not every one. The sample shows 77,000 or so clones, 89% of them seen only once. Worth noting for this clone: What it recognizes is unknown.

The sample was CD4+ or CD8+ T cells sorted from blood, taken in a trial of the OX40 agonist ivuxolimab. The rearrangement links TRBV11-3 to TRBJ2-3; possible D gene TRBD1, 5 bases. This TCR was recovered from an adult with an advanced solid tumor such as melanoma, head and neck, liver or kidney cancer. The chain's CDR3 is CASSGVRADQRGSTDTQYF. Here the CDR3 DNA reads TGTGCCAGCAGCGGCGTCCGGGCGGATCAAAGGGGTAGCACAGATACGCAGTATTTT.